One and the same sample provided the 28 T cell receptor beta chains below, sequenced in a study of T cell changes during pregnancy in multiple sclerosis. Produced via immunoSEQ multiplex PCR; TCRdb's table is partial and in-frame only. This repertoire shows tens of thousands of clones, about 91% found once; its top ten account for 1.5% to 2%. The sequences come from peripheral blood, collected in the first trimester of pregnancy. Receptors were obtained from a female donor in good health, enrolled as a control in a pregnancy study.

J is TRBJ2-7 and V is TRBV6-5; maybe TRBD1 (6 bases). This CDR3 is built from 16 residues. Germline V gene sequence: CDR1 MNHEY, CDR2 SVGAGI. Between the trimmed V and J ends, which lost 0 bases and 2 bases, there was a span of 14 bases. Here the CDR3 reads CASSYSGDTFAYEQYF. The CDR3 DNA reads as TGTGCCAGCAGTTACTCGGGGGACACGTTCGCCTACGAGCAGTACTTC.

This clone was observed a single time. CDR3 DNA: TGTGCCAGCAGTTTATGGACAGCAAAGTACGAGCAGTACTTC. It is translated as CASSLWTAKYEQYF. The rearrangement uses TRBV6-5 and TRBJ2-7; D perhaps matches TRBD1 (6 bases). Germline V gene lookup returns CDR1 MNHEY and CDR2 SVGAGI. Trimming took off 4 bases at V and 4 bases at J, with 14 bases between the two ends. The CDR3 runs to 14 residues.

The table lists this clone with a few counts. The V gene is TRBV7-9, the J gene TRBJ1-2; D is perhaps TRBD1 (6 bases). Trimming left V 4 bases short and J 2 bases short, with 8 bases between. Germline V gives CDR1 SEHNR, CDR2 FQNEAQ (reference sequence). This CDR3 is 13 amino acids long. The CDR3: CASSSTGNYGYTF. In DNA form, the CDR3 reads TGTGCCAGCAGCTCTACAGGGAACTATGGCTACACCTTC.

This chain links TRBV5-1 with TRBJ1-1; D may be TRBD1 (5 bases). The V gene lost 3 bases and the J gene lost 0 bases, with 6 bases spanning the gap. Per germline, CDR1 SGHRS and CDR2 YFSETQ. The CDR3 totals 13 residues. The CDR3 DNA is TGCGCCAGCAGCTGGACACTGAACACTGAAGCTTTCTTT. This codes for CASSWTLNTEAFF.

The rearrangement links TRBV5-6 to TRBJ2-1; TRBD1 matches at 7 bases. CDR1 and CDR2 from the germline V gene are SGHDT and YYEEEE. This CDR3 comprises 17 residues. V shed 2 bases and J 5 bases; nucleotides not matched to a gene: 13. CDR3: CASSFPGQLTNNNEQFF. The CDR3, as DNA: TGTGCCAGCAGCTTCCCGGGACAGTTAACTAATAACAATGAGCAGTTCTTC. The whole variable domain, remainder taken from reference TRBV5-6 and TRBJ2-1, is DAGVTQSPTHLIKTRGQQVTLRCSPKSGHDTVSWYQQALGQGPQFIFQYYEEEERQRGNFPDRFSGHQFPNYSSELNVNALLLGDSALYLCASSFPGQLTNNNEQFFGPGTRLTVL.

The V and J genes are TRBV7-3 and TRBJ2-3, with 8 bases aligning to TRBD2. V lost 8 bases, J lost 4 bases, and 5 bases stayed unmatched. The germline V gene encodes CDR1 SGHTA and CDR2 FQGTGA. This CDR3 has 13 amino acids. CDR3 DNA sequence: TGTGCCAGCGGGGCGGGGGGCTCAGATACGCAGTATTTT. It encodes CASGAGGSDTQYF.

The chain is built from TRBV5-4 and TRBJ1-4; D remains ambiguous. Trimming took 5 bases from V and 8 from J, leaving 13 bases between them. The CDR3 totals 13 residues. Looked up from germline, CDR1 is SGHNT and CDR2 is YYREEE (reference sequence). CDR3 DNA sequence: TGTGCCAGCAGTCACGCTCCCGGGGAAAAACTGTTTTTT. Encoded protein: CASSHAPGEKLFF.

The CDR3 here is CASSPRAGTNTEAFF. The CDR3 region has the DNA TGTGCCAGCTCACCACGGGCGGGAACGAACACTGAAGCTTTCTTT. The genes are TRBV18 and TRBJ1-1; D remains unclear. The CDR3 covers 15 residues. V lost 1 base, J lost 1 base, and 10 bases lay in between. Germline V lookup: CDR1 KGHSH, CDR2 LQKENI. Full variable domain (missing parts from reference TRBV18 and TRBJ1-1): NAGVMQNPRHLVRRRGQEARLRCSPMKGHSHVYWYRQLPEEGLKFMVYLQKENIIDESGMPKERFSAEFPKEGPSILRIQQVVRGDSAAYFCASSPRAGTNTEAFFGQGTRLTVV.

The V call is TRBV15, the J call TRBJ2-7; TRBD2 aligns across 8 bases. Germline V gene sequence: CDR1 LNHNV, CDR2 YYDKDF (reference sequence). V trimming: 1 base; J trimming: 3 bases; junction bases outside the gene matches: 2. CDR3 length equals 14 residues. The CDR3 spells CATSRAGGLYEQYF. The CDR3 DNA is TGTGCCACCAGCAGAGCGGGGGGGCTCTACGAGCAGTACTTC.

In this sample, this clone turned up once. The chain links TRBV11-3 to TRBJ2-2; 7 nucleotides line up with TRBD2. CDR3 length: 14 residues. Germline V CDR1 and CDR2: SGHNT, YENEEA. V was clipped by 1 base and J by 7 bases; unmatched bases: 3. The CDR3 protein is CASSLVRTSGELFF. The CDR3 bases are TGTGCCAGCAGCTTAGTTCGGACTAGCGGGGAGCTGTTTTTT. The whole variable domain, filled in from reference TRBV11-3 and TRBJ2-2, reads EAGVVQSPRYKIIEKKQPVAFWCNPISGHNTLYWYLQNLGQGPELLIRYENEEAVDDSQLPKDRFSAERLKGVDSTLKIQPAELGDSAVYLCASSLVRTSGELFFGEGSRLTVL.

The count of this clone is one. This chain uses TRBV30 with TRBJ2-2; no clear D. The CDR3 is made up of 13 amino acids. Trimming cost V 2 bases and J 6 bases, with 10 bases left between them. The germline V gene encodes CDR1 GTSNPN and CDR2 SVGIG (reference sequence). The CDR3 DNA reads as TGTGCCTGGAGTCAGAATGGTGCCGGGGAGCTGTTTTTT. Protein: CAWSQNGAGELFF.

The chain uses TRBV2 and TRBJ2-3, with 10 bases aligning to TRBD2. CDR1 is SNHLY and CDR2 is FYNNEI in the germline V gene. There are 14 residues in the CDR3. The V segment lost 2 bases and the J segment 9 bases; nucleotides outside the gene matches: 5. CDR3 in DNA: TGTGCCAGCAGTGAATGGCTAGCGGGGGACACGCAGTATTTT. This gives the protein CASSEWLAGDTQYF.

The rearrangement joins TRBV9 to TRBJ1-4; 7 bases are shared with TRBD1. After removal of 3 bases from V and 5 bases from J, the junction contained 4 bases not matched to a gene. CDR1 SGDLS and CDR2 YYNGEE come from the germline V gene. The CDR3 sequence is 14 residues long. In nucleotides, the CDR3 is TGTGCCAGCAGCGCCGGGACAGCCAATGAAAAACTGTTTTTT. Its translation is CASSAGTANEKLFF.

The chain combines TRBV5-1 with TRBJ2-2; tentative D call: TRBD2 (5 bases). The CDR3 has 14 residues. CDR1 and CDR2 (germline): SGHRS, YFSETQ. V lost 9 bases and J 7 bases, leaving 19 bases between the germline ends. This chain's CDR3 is CAIRWAPGDGELFF. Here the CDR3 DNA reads TGCGCCATCAGATGGGCTCCCGGGGACGGGGAGCTGTTTTTT.

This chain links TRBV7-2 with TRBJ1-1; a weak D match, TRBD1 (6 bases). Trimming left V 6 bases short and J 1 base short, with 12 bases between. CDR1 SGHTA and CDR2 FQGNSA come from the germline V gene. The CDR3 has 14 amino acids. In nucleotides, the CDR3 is TGTGCCAGCAGTGAACAGGGTGAGAACACTGAAGCTTTCTTT. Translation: CASSEQGENTEAFF. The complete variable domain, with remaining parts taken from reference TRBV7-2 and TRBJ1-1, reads GAGVSQSPSNKVTEKGKDVELRCDPISGHTALYWYRQSLGQGLEFLIYFQGNSAPDKSGLPSDRFSAERTGGSVSTLTIQRTQQEDSAVYLCASSEQGENTEAFFGQGTRLTVV.

The CDR3 coding sequence is TGTGCCAGCAGTGAACACAGGGGAACTGAAGCTTTCTTT. It encodes CASSEHRGTEAFF. V and J are TRBV25-1 and TRBJ1-1; TRBD1 agrees at 7 bases. The CDR3 runs to 13 residues. The germline gives CDR1 MGHDK, CDR2 SYGVNS. The J segment lost 5 bases and the V segment lost 2 bases, leaving 2 bases of the junction unmatched.

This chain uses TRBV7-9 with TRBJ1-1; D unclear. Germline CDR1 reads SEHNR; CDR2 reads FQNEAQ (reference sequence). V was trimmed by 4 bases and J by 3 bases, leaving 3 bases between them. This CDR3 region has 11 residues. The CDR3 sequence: CASSSDTEAFF. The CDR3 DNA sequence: TGTGCCAGCAGCTCAGACACTGAAGCTTTCTTT. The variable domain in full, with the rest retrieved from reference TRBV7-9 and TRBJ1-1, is DTGVSQNPRHKITKRGQNVTFRCDPISEHNRLYWYRQTLGQGPEFLTYFQNEAQLEKSRLLSDRFSAERPKGSFSTLEIQRTEQGDSAMYLCASSSDTEAFFGQGTRLTVV.

CDR3 region: CASSWGAYNEQFF. CDR3 DNA: TGTGCCAGCAGCTGGGGGGCCTACAATGAGCAGTTCTTC. V and J are TRBV7-2 and TRBJ2-1, with D tentatively TRBD2 (6 bases). V was pared by 4 bases and J by 2 bases, with 6 bases between. The length of the CDR3 is 13 residues. Germline CDR1 SGHTA, CDR2 FQGNSA.

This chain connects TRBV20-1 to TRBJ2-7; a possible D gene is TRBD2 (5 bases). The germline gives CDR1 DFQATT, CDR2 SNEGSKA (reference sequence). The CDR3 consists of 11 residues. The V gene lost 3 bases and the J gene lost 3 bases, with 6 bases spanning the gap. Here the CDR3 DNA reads TGCAGTGCTAGGAGGGACTACGAGCAGTACTTC. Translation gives CSARRDYEQYF.

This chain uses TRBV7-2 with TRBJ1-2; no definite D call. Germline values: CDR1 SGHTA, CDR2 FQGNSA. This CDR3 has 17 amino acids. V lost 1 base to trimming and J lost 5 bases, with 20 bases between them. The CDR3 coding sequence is TGTGCCAGCAGCTTAGGTGTCTCCCGTTCGGGGAAGTATGGCTACACCTTC. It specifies CASSLGVSRSGKYGYTF. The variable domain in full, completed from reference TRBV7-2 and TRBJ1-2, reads GAGVSQSPSNKVTEKGKDVELRCDPISGHTALYWYRQSLGQGLEFLIYFQGNSAPDKSGLPSDRFSAERTGGSVSTLTIQRTQQEDSAVYLCASSLGVSRSGKYGYTFGSGTRLTVV.

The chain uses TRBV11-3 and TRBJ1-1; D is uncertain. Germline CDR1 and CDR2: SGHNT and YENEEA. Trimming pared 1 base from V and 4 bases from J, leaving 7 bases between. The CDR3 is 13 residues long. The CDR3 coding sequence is TGTGCCAGCAGCTTAGGCGCGTCCACTGAAGCTTTCTTT. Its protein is CASSLGASTEAFF.

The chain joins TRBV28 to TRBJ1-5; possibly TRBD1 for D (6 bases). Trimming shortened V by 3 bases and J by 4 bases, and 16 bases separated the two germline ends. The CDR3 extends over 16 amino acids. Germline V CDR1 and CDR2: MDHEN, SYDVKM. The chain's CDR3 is CASSLARRQGNQPQHF. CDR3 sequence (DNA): TGTGCCAGCAGTTTGGCCAGGAGGCAGGGGAATCAGCCCCAGCATTTT.

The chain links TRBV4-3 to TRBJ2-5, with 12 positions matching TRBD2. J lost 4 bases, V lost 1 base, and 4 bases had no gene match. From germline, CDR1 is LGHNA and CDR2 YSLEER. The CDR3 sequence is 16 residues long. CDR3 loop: CASSQGLAGVGETQYF. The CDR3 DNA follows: TGCGCCAGCAGCCAAGGACTAGCGGGGGTGGGAGAGACCCAGTACTTC.

The CDR3 here is CASSRQGGFAETQYF. CDR3 in DNA: TGTGCCAGCAGCAGACAGGGGGGGTTTGCGGAGACCCAGTACTTC. The chain links TRBV5-5 to TRBJ2-5; 9 bases line up with TRBD1. Looked up from germline, CDR1 is SGHKS and CDR2 is YYEKEE (reference sequence). V gave up 4 bases and J gave up 5 bases; unmatched junction bases: 9. The CDR3 is 15 residues long.

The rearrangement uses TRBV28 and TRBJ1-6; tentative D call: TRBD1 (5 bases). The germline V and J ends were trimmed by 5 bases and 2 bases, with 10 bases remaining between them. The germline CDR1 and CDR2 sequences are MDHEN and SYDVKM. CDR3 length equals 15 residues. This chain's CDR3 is CASSPGITYNSPLHF. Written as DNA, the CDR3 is TGTGCCAGCAGTCCAGGGATCACCTATAATTCACCCCTCCACTTT.

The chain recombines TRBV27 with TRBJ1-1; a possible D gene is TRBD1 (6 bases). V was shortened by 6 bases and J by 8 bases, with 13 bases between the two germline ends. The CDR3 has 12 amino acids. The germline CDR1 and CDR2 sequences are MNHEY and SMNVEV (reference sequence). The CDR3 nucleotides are TGTGCCAGCAGCTCCGAAGGGGGAGAAGCTTTCTTT. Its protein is CASSSEGGEAFF.

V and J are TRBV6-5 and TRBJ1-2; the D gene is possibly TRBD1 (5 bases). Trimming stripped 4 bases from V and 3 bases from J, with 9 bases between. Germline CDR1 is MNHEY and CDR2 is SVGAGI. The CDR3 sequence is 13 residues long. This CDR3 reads CASSSTGDYGYTF. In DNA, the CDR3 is TGTGCCAGCAGTTCCACAGGAGACTATGGCTACACCTTC.

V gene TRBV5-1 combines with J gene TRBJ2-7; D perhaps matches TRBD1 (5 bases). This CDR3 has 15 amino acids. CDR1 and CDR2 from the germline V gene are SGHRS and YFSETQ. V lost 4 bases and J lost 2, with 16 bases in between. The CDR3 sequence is CASSDPLRGTYEQYF. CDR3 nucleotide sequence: TGCGCCAGCAGCGACCCCCTTAGGGGTACCTACGAGCAGTACTTC.